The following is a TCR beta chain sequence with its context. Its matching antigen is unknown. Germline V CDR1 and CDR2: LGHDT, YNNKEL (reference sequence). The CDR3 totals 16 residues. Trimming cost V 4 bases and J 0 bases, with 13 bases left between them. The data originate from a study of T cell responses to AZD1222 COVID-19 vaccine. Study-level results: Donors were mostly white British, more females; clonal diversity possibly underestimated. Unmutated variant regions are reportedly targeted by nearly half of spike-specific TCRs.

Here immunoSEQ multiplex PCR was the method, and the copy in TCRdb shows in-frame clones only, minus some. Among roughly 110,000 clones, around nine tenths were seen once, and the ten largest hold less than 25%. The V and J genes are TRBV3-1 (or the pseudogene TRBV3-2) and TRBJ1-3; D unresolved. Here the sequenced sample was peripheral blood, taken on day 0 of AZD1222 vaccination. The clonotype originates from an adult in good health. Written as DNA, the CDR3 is TGTGCCAGCAGCCTTTTGAGAGGGCACTCTGGAAACACCATATATTTT. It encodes CASSLLRGHSGNTIYF.